These 23 T cell receptor beta chains were all obtained from the same sample, sequenced in a study of cytomegalovirus exposure and HLA in healthy donors. Vbeta (60) and Jbeta (13) primers were used in the PCR. Sequencing was performed with immunoSEQ multiplex PCR; in TCRdb, only in-frame clones are kept and a portion is missing. The table shows about 160,000 clones, with 79% occurring only once. Sequenced material: PBMCs. Every receptor here comes from a man in his forties in good health and CMV-seronegative.

This clone was seen only a few times. The chain uses TRBV7-2 and TRBJ1-5; D not resolved. V gave up 0 bases and J gave up 9 bases, with 15 bases separating them. Germline CDR1 reads SGHTA; CDR2 reads FQGNSA. CDR3 length: 15 amino acids. CDR3 DNA: TGTGCCAGCAGCTTAGCGGGAGACACTGGGTCGCCCCAGCATTTT. Translation gives CASSLAGDTGSPQHF.

The V call is TRBV5-1, the J call TRBJ2-1; D may be TRBD2 (5 bases). The V end lost 4 bases, the J end lost 3 bases, and 17 bases lay between the germline ends. This CDR3 spans 16 amino acids. Germline V CDR1 and CDR2: SGHRS, YFSETQ. CDR3 sequence: CASSPNSVGVYNEQFF. The CDR3 region has the DNA TGCGCCAGCAGCCCCAATAGCGTTGGGGTCTACAATGAGCAGTTCTTC.

The V call is TRBV15, the J call TRBJ1-3; a weak D match, TRBD1 (6 bases). Trimming took 1 base from V and 4 from J, leaving 11 bases between them. Germline V gene sequence: CDR1 LNHNV, CDR2 YYDKDF (reference sequence). The CDR3 loop spans 15 amino acids. The CDR3 region has the DNA TGTGCCACCAGCAGAGGGGGGGGGCGCGGAAACACCATATATTTT. Translating gives CATSRGGGRGNTIYF.

The rearrangement uses TRBV2 and TRBJ2-6; possibly TRBD1 for D (6 bases). This CDR3 has 16 amino acids. Looked up from germline, CDR1 is SNHLY and CDR2 is FYNNEI. The V end was cut by 5 bases, the J end by 0 bases, with 11 bases between. The CDR3 nucleotides are TGTGCCAGCAGTACAGACAGGTTCTCTGGGGCCAACGTCCTGACTTTC. Residues: CASSTDRFSGANVLTF.

V and J are TRBV2 and TRBJ1-2, with D possibly matching TRBD1 (5 bases). Per the germline V gene, CDR1 is SNHLY and CDR2 is FYNNEI. CDR3 size: 14 residues. With 1 base removed from V and 5 bases from J, the gap between germline ends came to 11 bases. The CDR3, as DNA: TGTGCCAGCAGTGAAGAGATGACAGCTTATGGCTACACCTTC. This encodes CASSEEMTAYGYTF.

Regarding this clone: The junction differs from germline at one of its ends, possibly a read error. This chain joins TRBV7-9 and TRBJ2-1; D is possibly TRBD2 (6 bases). Germline CDR1 is SEHNR and CDR2 is FQNEAQ (reference sequence). This CDR3 contains 14 residues. CDR3 loop: CSSSLVAVYNEQFF. CDR3 in DNA: TGTTCCAGCAGCTTAGTAGCGGTGTACAATGAGCAGTTCTTC.

V is TRBV30 and J is TRBJ1-4, with TRBD1 matching 8 bases. J was trimmed by 3 bases and V by 4 bases; bases with no gene match: 4. CDR3 length equals 14 residues. Germline V CDR1 and CDR2: GTSNPN, SVGIG (reference sequence). CDR3 region: CAWKGGQANEKLFF. The CDR3 DNA reads as TGTGCCTGGAAGGGGGGACAGGCTAATGAAAAACTGTTTTTT.

The chain has TRBV4-1 and TRBJ2-3, with D perhaps matching TRBD1 (5 bases). Trimming cost V 0 bases and J 2 bases, with 15 bases left between them. In germline, CDR1 is MGHRA, CDR2 YSYEKL. The length of the CDR3 is 17 residues. The CDR3 nucleotides read TGCGCCAGCAGCCAAGATTGGCGGCAGGGAAACACAGATACGCAGTATTTT. The encoded protein is CASSQDWRQGNTDTQYF.

This chain links TRBV7-2 with TRBJ2-7, with 9 bases aligning to TRBD1. The germline gives CDR1 SGHTA, CDR2 FQGNSA. V shed 5 bases and J 2 bases; nucleotides not matched to a gene: 10. The CDR3 length is 16 residues. The CDR3 sequence is CASSPEPGQGTYEQYF. Here the CDR3 DNA reads TGTGCCAGCAGCCCAGAACCGGGACAGGGAACCTACGAGCAGTACTTC.

This clone was observed a handful of times. The chain joins TRBV7-9 to TRBJ2-5, with 9 bases lining up with TRBD2. The J call may be mistaken, given a closer DNA end match to TRBJ2-7. This CDR3 has 14 amino acids. Germline V gives CDR1 SEHNR, CDR2 FQNEAQ (reference sequence). CDR3 in amino acids: CASSPSGTRYEQYF. For the CDR3, the DNA is TGTGCCAGCAGCCCTAGCGGGACCCGTTACGAGCAGTACTTC.

The CDR3 is CASSLRPGGSGSEAFF. The CDR3 nucleotides read TGCGCCAGCAGCCTAAGACCCGGCGGTTCGGGGTCCGAAGCTTTCTTT. The rearrangement joins TRBV4-3 to TRBJ1-1; unclear D gene. The length of the CDR3 is 16 residues. Deletions cut 4 bases from V and 8 bases from J, with 23 bases between. Germline assignment: CDR1 LGHNA and CDR2 YSLEER.

The J gene is TRBJ2-1, the V gene TRBV2; 8 bases map to TRBD2. The CDR3 is 14 residues long. Unmatched junction bases numbered 4, after V lost 5 bases and J lost 4 bases. Germline CDR1 reads SNHLY; CDR2 reads FYNNEI. Here the CDR3 reads CASSLAGIYNEQFF. The CDR3 nucleotides read TGTGCCAGCAGTCTAGCGGGTATTTACAATGAGCAGTTCTTC.

The rearrangement uses TRBV11-2 and TRBJ2-7; a possible D gene is TRBD2 (5 bases). CDR1 is SGHAT, CDR2 FQNNGV, per germline. There are 12 residues in the CDR3. The CDR3 DNA is TGTGCGGCGGGCATGGATCCCTACGAGCAGTACTTC. Translation: CAAGMDPYEQYF. Together with reference TRBV11-2 and TRBJ2-7, the CDR3 gives the full variable domain: EAGVAQSPRYKIIEKRQSVAFWCNPISGHATLYWYQQILGQGPKLLIQFQNNGVVDDSQLPKDRFSAERLKGVDSTLKIQPAKLEDSAVYLCAAGMDPYEQYFGPGTRLTVT.

This clone has a single count. This chain joins TRBV7-8 and TRBJ2-7; TRBD1 agrees at 9 bases. The CDR3 extends over 14 amino acids. Germline V gene data show CDR1 as SGHVS and CDR2 as FQNEAQ. V trimming: 5 bases; J trimming: 5 bases; junction bases outside the gene matches: 7. The CDR3 nucleotides read TGTGCCAGCAGCGAGGGACAGGGTTTTGACGAGCAGTACTTC. As protein: CASSEGQGFDEQYF.

This clone was found once. The chain combines TRBV5-1 with TRBJ2-3; 12 bases are shared with TRBD1. The CDR3 totals 17 residues. J was trimmed by 5 bases and V by 0 bases; bases with no gene match: 7. CDR1 is SGHRS and CDR2 is YFSETQ in the germline V gene. The CDR3 reads CASSLGAGQGARDTQYF. CDR3 in DNA: TGCGCCAGCAGCTTGGGGGCGGGACAGGGGGCGCGAGATACGCAGTATTTT.

The CDR3 DNA reads as TGTGCCAGCAGACCGCTAGCGGGAGGGGTGGGTAATGAGCAGTTCTTC. Translated, it gives CASRPLAGGVGNEQFF. The gene calls are TRBV7-6 and TRBJ2-1; 12 positions agree with TRBD2. The CDR3 spans 16 residues. Germline trimming cut 6 bases from V and 7 bases from J; bases unmatched to any gene: 10. Germline V lookup: CDR1 SGHVS, CDR2 FNYEAQ.

The J gene is TRBJ2-7, the V gene TRBV7-6, with D perhaps TRBD1 (5 bases). V lost 1 base and J 4 bases, leaving 14 bases between the germline ends. CDR3 length: 15 amino acids. CDR1 is SGHVS and CDR2 is FNYEAQ in the germline V gene. The DNA of the CDR3 is TGTGCCAGCAGCTTAGTTTCAGGGCCAGGATACGAGCAGTACTTC. Its protein is CASSLVSGPGYEQYF.

This chain uses TRBV19 with TRBJ2-5, with 12 bases lining up with TRBD1. Germline CDR1 LNHDA, CDR2 SQIVND (reference sequence). The CDR3 has 22 amino acids. J was trimmed by 5 bases and V by 7 bases; bases with no gene match: 29. The CDR3 DNA is TGTGCCAGTACCTCATCGGGCGTTGGGACAGGGGGCTCTAGCGGCTTGAGGGAGACCCAGTACTTC. This encodes CASTSSGVGTGGSSGLRETQYF.

The rearrangement uses TRBV10-3 and TRBJ2-7; the D is unclear. The V gene's germline CDR1 is ENHRY and CDR2 SYGVKD. This CDR3 has 11 amino acids. Trimming removed 7 bases at V and 2 bases at J, with 6 bases between. The DNA of the CDR3 is TGTGCCATCAAGGAGACCTACGAGCAGTACTTC. Amino acid sequence: CAIKETYEQYF.

The V call is TRBV5-5, the J call TRBJ2-7, with 9 bases matching TRBD1. The CDR3 sequence is 15 residues long. Unmatched junction bases numbered 9, after V lost 4 bases and J lost 4 bases. In germline, CDR1 is SGHKS, CDR2 YYEKEE (reference sequence). The CDR3 nucleotides are TGTGCCAGCAGCCTGGATGGACAGGGGAGGTACGAGCAGTACTTC. Protein sequence: CASSLDGQGRYEQYF.

The chain links TRBV4-3 to TRBJ1-2, with 10 bases lining up with TRBD1. This CDR3 is built from 17 residues. Unmatched junction bases numbered 8, after V lost 4 bases and J lost 0 bases. Germline V gene data show CDR1 as LGHNA and CDR2 as YSLEER. CDR3 nucleotides: TGCGCCAGCAGCCGTGGGACAGGGGCCCTAGCTAACTATGGCTACACCTTC. It specifies CASSRGTGALANYGYTF.

This clone was detected a few times. The rearrangement joins TRBV10-3 to TRBJ1-3; 8 bases are a match to TRBD1. The V gene's germline CDR1 is ENHRY and CDR2 SYGVKD. J was trimmed by 3 bases and V by 7 bases; bases with no gene match: 2. The length of the CDR3 is 13 residues. The CDR3 is CAITGGNGNTIYF. In nucleotides, the CDR3 is TGTGCCATCACAGGGGGCAATGGAAACACCATATATTTT.

The rearrangement joins TRBV6-6 to TRBJ2-1; 9 bases fit TRBD1. V lost 5 bases, J lost 5 bases, and 10 bases stayed unmatched. CDR1 is MNHNY, CDR2 SVGAGI, per germline (reference sequence). This CDR3 region has 16 residues. CDR3 region: CASSVQRDRVHNEQFF. For the CDR3, the DNA is TGTGCCAGCAGTGTTCAAAGGGACAGGGTCCACAATGAGCAGTTCTTC.